Listed below are T cell receptor beta chains from one sample, sequenced in a study of T cells after yellow fever vaccination. MiXCR, run by TCRdb on the 5' RACE reads, gives a single entry per CDR3 protein. This sample has about 510,000 distinct CDR3 sequences, with 21% found just once. Sequenced here: PBMCs, sampled approximately 22 days after the first yellow fever vaccination. The receptors derive from a man between 18 and 35 years old who received the YFV17D yellow fever vaccine. Each CDR3 is given with its conserved first and last residue. The D gene is left open where the match is weak. Size is omitted from some rows. Given values are once, few, many or a class for expanded clones.

v_gene	j_gene	d_gene	abundance	CDR3nt	CDR3aa
TRBV23-1	TRBJ2-2	TRBD1	few	TGCGCCAGCAGTCAATCGTGGCAGGGGGTACCTGCGAACACCGGGGAGCTGTTTTTT	CASSQSWQGVPANTGELFF
TRBV2	TRBJ1-6	.	few	TGTGCCAGCAGTGGGTCTAGTATGGATTCACCCCTCCACTTT	CASSGSSMDSPLHF
TRBV3-1	TRBJ2-7	.	.	TGTGCCACCTGCCAAGGAAAGGGTTTCTCCTACGAGCAGTACTTC	CATCQGKGFSYEQYF
TRBV28	TRBJ2-3	.	.	TGTGCCAGCAGTTTATGGTCAGATACGCAGTATTTT	CASSLWSDTQYF
TRBV29-1	TRBJ2-3	.	.	TGCAGCGTTACTGGGGCCACAGATACGCAGTATTTT	CSVTGATDTQYF
TRBV7-9	TRBJ2-7	.	.	TGTGCCAGCAGTTCCGCCCACTACGAGCAGTACTTC	CASSSAHYEQYF
TRBV12-3/TRBV12-4	TRBJ2-3	TRBD2	.	TGTGCCAGCAGCACTAGCGGGGGGGCTCATACGCAGTATTTT	CASSTSGGAHTQYF
TRBV9	TRBJ1-1	.	few	TGTGCCAGCAGCGGACCGCTGAACACTGAAGCTTTCTTT	CASSGPLNTEAFF
TRBV5-5	TRBJ1-5	.	.	TGTGCCAGCAGCACTACCCGACAGAACAATCAGCCCCAGCATTTT	CASSTTRQNNQPQHF
TRBV29-1	TRBJ1-1	.	many	TGCAGCGTTGAAGAGTTTGGGGAAGGAACTGAAGCTTTCTTT	CSVEEFGEGTEAFF
TRBV5-4	TRBJ2-3	TRBD2	.	TGTGCCAGCAGCTCATGGACTAGCGAAGATACGCAGTATTTT	CASSSWTSEDTQYF